The source of this T cell receptor beta chain is a study of T cell responses to AZD1222 COVID-19 vaccine. Study-wide results and caveats: Baseline serology detected seropositivity in only six AZD1222 recipients. Two AZD1222 doses significantly raised spike-specific TCR breadth and depth over controls. Clonal diversity was possibly underestimated; the donors were predominantly white British and more often female. Nearly half of the spike-specific TCRs reportedly recognize variant regions that carry no mutations.

This CDR3 has 14 amino acids. CDR1 and CDR2 from the germline V gene are LGHDT and YNNKEL (reference sequence). V was trimmed by 6 bases and J by 4 bases, leaving 15 bases between them. About this clone itself: Its antigen is still unknown.

Produced via immunoSEQ multiplex PCR; TCRdb's table is partial and in-frame only. The data show approximately 220,000 clones, about 93% seen once. The sequence was obtained from an adult in good health. The genes are TRBV3-1 (or the pseudogene TRBV3-2) and TRBJ1-2; the D gene is possibly TRBD1 (5 bases). The specimen comprised peripheral blood, sampled on day 0 of MenACWY control vaccination. This CDR3 reads CASSLRVGGYGYTF. CDR3 bases: TGTGCCAGCAGTCTCAGGGTCGGGGGCTATGGCTACACCTTC.